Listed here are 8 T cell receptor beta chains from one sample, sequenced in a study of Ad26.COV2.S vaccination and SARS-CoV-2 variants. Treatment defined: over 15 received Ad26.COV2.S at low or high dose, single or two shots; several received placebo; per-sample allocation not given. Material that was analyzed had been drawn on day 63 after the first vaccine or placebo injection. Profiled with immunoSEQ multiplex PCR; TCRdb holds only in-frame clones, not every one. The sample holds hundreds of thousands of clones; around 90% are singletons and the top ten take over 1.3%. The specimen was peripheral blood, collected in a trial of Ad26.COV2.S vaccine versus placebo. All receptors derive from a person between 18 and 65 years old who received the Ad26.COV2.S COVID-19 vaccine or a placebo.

CDR3 sequence reads: CASSPQGGGYEQYF. Written as DNA, the CDR3 is TGCGCCAGCAGCCCTCAAGGTGGGGGGTACGAGCAGTACTTC. The chain is built from TRBV5-1 and TRBJ2-7, with a weak D call TRBD2 (6 bases). The CDR3 totals 14 residues. Trimming left V 4 bases short and J 4 bases short, with 15 bases between. CDR1 and CDR2 (germline): SGHRS, YFSETQ.

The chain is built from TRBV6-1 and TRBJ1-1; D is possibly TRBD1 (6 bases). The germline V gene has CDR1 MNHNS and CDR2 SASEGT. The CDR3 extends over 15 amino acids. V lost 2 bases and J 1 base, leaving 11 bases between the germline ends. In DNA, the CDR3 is TGTGCCAGCAGTGAACAGGGCAGGGGGAACACTGAAGCTTTCTTT. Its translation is CASSEQGRGNTEAFF.

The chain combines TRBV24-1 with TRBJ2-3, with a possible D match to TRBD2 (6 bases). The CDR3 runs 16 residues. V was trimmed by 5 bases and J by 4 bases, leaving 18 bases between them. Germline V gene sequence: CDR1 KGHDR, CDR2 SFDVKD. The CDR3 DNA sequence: TGTGCCACCAGTGGGAGGGATGCTAGAGGGGCAGATACGCAGTATTTT. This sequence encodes CATSGRDARGADTQYF.

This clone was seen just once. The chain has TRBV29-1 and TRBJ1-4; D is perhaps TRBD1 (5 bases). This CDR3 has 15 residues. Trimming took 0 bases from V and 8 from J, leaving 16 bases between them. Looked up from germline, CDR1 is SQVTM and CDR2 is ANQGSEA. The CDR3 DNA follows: TGCAGCGTTGAAGATCCGGGGCAGGGTGGAGAAAAACTGTTTTTT. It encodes CSVEDPGQGGEKLFF.

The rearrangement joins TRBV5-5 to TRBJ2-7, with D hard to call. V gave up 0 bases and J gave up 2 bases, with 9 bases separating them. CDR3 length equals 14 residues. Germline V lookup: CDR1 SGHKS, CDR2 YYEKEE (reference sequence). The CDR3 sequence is CASSLGWGTYEQYF. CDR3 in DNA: TGTGCCAGCAGCTTGGGGTGGGGTACCTACGAGCAGTACTTC.

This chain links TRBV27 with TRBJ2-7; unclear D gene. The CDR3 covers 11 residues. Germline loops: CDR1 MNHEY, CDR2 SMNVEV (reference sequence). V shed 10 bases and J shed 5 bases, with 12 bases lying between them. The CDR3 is CATHWANEQYF. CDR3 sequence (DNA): TGTGCCACCCATTGGGCCAACGAGCAGTACTTC.

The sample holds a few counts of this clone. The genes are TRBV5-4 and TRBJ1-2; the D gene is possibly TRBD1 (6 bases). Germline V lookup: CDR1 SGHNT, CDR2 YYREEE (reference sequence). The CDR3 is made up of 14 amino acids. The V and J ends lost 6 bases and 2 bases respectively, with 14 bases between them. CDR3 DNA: TGTGCCAGCACGCCGGGGCAGGGGAACTATGGCTACACCTTC. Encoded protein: CASTPGQGNYGYTF. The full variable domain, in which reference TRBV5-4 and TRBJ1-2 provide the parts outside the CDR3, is ETGVTQSPTHLIKTRGQQVTLRCSSQSGHNTVSWYQQALGQGPQFIFQYYREEENGRGNFPPRFSGLQFPNYSSELNVNALELDDSALYLCASTPGQGNYGYTFGSGTRLTVV.

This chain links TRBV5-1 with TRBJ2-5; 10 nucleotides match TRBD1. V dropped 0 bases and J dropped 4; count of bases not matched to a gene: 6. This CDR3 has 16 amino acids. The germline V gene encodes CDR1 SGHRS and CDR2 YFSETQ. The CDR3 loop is CASSLGDRGRGETQYF. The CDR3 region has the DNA TGCGCCAGCAGCTTGGGGGACAGGGGAAGGGGAGAGACCCAGTACTTC.